This T cell receptor (beta chain) was recovered during a study of shared clonotypes between healthy human individuals. The study ran the assay at deep level. Only in-frame clones appear in the TCRdb table, and some are missing; sequencing was by immunoSEQ multiplex PCR. Of roughly 2.5 million clones in the sample, around nine tenths were seen once. In this sample, this clone turned up once. V dropped 4 bases and J dropped 10; count of bases not matched to a gene: 6. The CDR3 spans 14 residues. Germline CDR1 LNHDA, CDR2 SQIVND (reference sequence). Researchers partitioned CD4+ cells into CD45RA+ naive and CD45RA-negative memory subsets.

Sequenced material: naive CD4+ T cells sorted from blood. Indicated subset: CD45RA+ positively selected. The J gene is TRBJ1-6, the V gene TRBV19; 8 positions match TRBD1. This clonotype was obtained from a man between 18 and 29 years old in good health. CDR3 nucleotides: TGTGCCAGTAGTAATGGACAGGGAAACTCACCCCTCCACTTT. This sequence encodes CASSNGQGNSPLHF.